The 9 T cell receptor beta chains listed next were all sequenced from one sample in a study of control samples from healthy donors and cancer patients. Clones were read by immunoSEQ multiplex PCR, and TCRdb kept only the in-frame ones, dropping some. The sample has about 100,000 clones, 85% to 90% seen once. Material: blood. These TCRs come from a young man in good health.

The chain links TRBV11-3 to TRBJ2-5; D is uncertain. Looked up from germline, CDR1 is SGHNT and CDR2 is YENEEA. The CDR3 spans 14 residues. V lost 1 base, J lost 5 bases, and 11 bases lay in between. The CDR3, as DNA: TGTGCCAGCAGCTTAGGATCAGGTTACGAGACCCAGTACTTC. It encodes CASSLGSGYETQYF.

J is TRBJ1-6 and V is TRBV6-5, with 8 bases aligning to TRBD1. This CDR3 is 15 amino acids long. Germline V lookup: CDR1 MNHEY, CDR2 SVGAGI. V lost 5 bases to trimming and J lost 8 bases; unmatched junction nucleotides: 8. The CDR3 coding sequence is TGTGCCAGCAGTCCAGGGGACAGGTCACATTCACCCCTCCACTTT. Its protein is CASSPGDRSHSPLHF.

The chain links TRBV11-2 to TRBJ2-7; no firm D call. Germline V CDR1 and CDR2: SGHAT, FQNNGV. The CDR3 length is 14 residues. V dropped 3 bases and J dropped 7 bases, with 16 bases sitting between them. CDR3 loop: CASSFGSAPWEQYF. The DNA for the CDR3 is TGTGCCAGCAGCTTCGGGTCGGCCCCTTGGGAGCAGTACTTC.

The chain links TRBV11-2 to TRBJ2-7; TRBD2 is a possible D gene (5 bases). Germline CDR1 is SGHAT and CDR2 is FQNNGV. This CDR3 is built from 13 residues. V was clipped by 5 bases and J by 6 bases, with 14 bases between them. The CDR3 nucleotides are TGTGCCAGCAGCCGCTCAACTAGAACCGAGCAGTACTTC. Protein product: CASSRSTRTEQYF. Together with reference TRBV11-2 and TRBJ2-7, the CDR3 gives the full variable domain: EAGVAQSPRYKIIEKRQSVAFWCNPISGHATLYWYQQILGQGPKLLIQFQNNGVVDDSQLPKDRFSAERLKGVDSTLKIQPAKLEDSAVYLCASSRSTRTEQYFGPGTRLTVT.

This clone was seen more than once but under ten times. The V gene is TRBV4-1, the J gene TRBJ1-2; unclear D gene. Trimming pared 4 bases from V and 3 bases from J, leaving 9 bases between. The germline gives CDR1 MGHRA, CDR2 YSYEKL. The CDR3 covers 13 residues. CDR3 protein: CASSRNQDYGYTF. CDR3 DNA: TGCGCCAGCAGCCGCAACCAAGACTATGGCTACACCTTC.

This clone was seen once. V usage is TRBV3-1 (or the pseudogene TRBV3-2) and J usage is TRBJ2-1; weak D call: TRBD2 (6 bases). The CDR3 consists of 15 residues. Trimming took off 1 base at V and 10 bases at J, with 17 bases between the two ends. CDR1 and CDR2 from the germline V gene are LGHDT and YNNKEL (reference sequence). This CDR3 is CASSQGARRLEEQFF. The CDR3 region has the DNA TGTGCCAGCAGCCAAGGAGCGAGAAGACTAGAAGAGCAGTTCTTC.

The chain joins TRBV5-1 to TRBJ2-1; D gene ambiguous. The CDR3 is 15 amino acids. Per the germline V gene, CDR1 is SGHRS and CDR2 is YFSETQ. V dropped 6 bases and J dropped 0 bases, with 13 bases sitting between them. CDR3 amino acids: CASTSEGNSYNEQFF. The DNA of the CDR3 is TGCGCCAGCACTTCCGAAGGGAACTCCTACAATGAGCAGTTCTTC.

This clone was observed once. This sequence joins TRBV19 and TRBJ2-3; a weak D match, TRBD1 (5 bases). This CDR3 region has 15 residues. From germline, CDR1 is LNHDA and CDR2 SQIVND (reference sequence). Trimming removed 3 bases from V and 3 bases from J, with 13 bases in between. Here the CDR3 DNA reads TGTGCCAGTAGTATGATAGGGGTGGGTACAGATACGCAGTATTTT. Translation gives CASSMIGVGTDTQYF.

This clone occurred a few times. The chain is built from TRBV6-5 and TRBJ1-6, with 10 bases identical to TRBD1. There are 15 residues in the CDR3. The V gene's germline CDR1 is MNHEY and CDR2 SVGAGI. The trim removed 8 bases at V and 7 bases at J, leaving 8 bases unmatched. The CDR3 nucleotides read TGTGCCAGCCGCCGGATGGGACAGGGGAATTCACCCCTCCACTTT. It encodes CASRRMGQGNSPLHF.